This T cell receptor (beta chain) is drawn from a study of OX40 agonist ivuxolimab in advanced cancers. Study-level background: Ivuxolimab doses were 0.01, 0.1, 0.3, 1.5, 3 or 10 mg/kg every 2 weeks. General study points: No antigen was identified for the clonally expanded peripheral T cells.

Measured with immunoSEQ multiplex PCR; TCRdb has only the in-frame clones, and not every one. The table includes about 110,000 clones, more than 85% detected once. Trimming pared 6 bases from V and 5 bases from J, leaving 17 bases between. The CDR3 sequence is 14 residues long. CDR1 and CDR2 (germline): MNHNY, SVGAGI (reference sequence). Remarks on this clone: Antigen specificity is unknown. The identical CDR3 is also encoded by other nucleotide sequences in the sample.

The sequenced sample was CD4+ or CD8+ T cells sorted from blood, obtained in a trial of the OX40 agonist ivuxolimab. V is TRBV6-6 and J is TRBJ2-7; perhaps TRBD2 as D (5 bases). This sequence was found in an adult with an advanced solid tumor such as melanoma, head and neck, liver or kidney cancer. CDR3 DNA sequence: TGTGCCAGCAGGACGGGATCACCCCCAAACGAGCAGTACTTC. This sequence encodes CASRTGSPPNEQYF.